This TCR beta chain was sequenced in a study of T-cell memory formation after mild COVID-19. TCRdb analysed the 5' RACE reads with MiXCR anew, one entry per CDR3 protein. The sample lists about 210,000 distinct CDR3 sequences, around 27% occurring once. V was trimmed by 4 bases and J by 0 bases, leaving 7 bases between them. The CDR3 spans 13 residues. CDR1 is SQVTM and CDR2 is ANQGSEA in the germline V gene. The source is an adult woman who had mild COVID-19 (a few samples of this study predate the infection). Cell type and time point are not known. The specimen was PBMCs or a T cell subset sorted from them (not recorded which). This chain uses TRBV29-1 with TRBJ1-5; D not resolved. This CDR3 is CSVGSNSNQPQHF. The CDR3, as DNA: TGCAGCGTTGGGAGTAATAGCAATCAGCCCCAGCATTTT.